A single sample is the source of the 15 T cell receptor beta chains below, sequenced in a study of shared clonotypes between healthy human individuals. TCRdb's table, derived via immunoSEQ multiplex PCR, lists solely in-frame clones and lacks some. This table has over 100,000 clones, around 65% appearing once. The sequenced sample was memory CD8+ T cells sorted from blood. Subset specified: CD45RO+ cells pooled with CCR7-negative TemRA cells. These TCRs come from a woman in her twenties or thirties in good health.

The chain has TRBV28 and TRBJ2-3; D not resolved. Germline-derived CDR1 and CDR2 are MDHEN and SYDVKM. The CDR3 runs to 13 residues. The V gene lost 2 bases and the J gene lost 6 bases, with 9 bases spanning the gap. This chain's CDR3 is CASSLDPRDTQYF. Written as DNA, the CDR3 is TGTGCCAGCAGTTTAGACCCGCGTGATACGCAGTATTTT.

Comments on this clone: This specimen includes other DNA sequences encoding the same CDR3. V and J are TRBV19 and TRBJ1-1, with D hard to call. Per germline, CDR1 LNHDA and CDR2 SQIVND (reference sequence). Trimming pared 6 bases from V and 0 bases from J, leaving 14 bases between. This CDR3 contains 15 residues. DNA of the CDR3: TGTGCCAGTAGCATCAACAGCTACATGAACACTGAAGCTTTCTTT. Amino acids: CASSINSYMNTEAFF.

This chain links TRBV27 with TRBJ2-5; 8 bases fit TRBD1. The V gene end was trimmed by 5 bases and the J gene end by 5 bases; junction bases not matched to a gene: 10. CDR1 is MNHEY, CDR2 SMNVEV, per germline (reference sequence). The CDR3 has 15 residues. The CDR3 region has the DNA TGTGCCAGCAGTACGAGGACAGGGATTGATGAGACCCAGTACTTC. This codes for CASSTRTGIDETQYF.

The rearrangement joins TRBV6-1 to TRBJ2-1; 7 nucleotides line up with TRBD1. The CDR3 is 15 residues long. Germline CDR1 and CDR2: MNHNS and SASEGT. Trimming took 3 bases from V and 9 from J; bases not matched to a gene: 11. The CDR3 bases are TGTGCCAGCAGTGAGGGATCCGGGACAGCGGTTGAGCAGTTCTTC. It translates to CASSEGSGTAVEQFF.

This clone was picked up many times. The gene calls are TRBV7-9 and TRBJ1-5; D is undetermined. Trimming took off 4 bases at V and 6 bases at J, with 16 bases between the two ends. Germline CDR1 and CDR2: SEHNR and FQNEAQ (reference sequence). This CDR3 spans 15 amino acids. Here the CDR3 reads CASSSSITGIQPQHF. For the CDR3, the DNA is TGTGCCAGCAGCTCCAGCATTACCGGTATTCAGCCCCAGCATTTT.

This sequence joins TRBV7-8 and TRBJ2-7; a weak D match, TRBD1 (6 bases). Trimming stripped 5 bases from V and 2 bases from J, with 16 bases between. The CDR3 sequence is 15 residues long. Germline CDR1 reads SGHVS; CDR2 reads FQNEAQ. CDR3 region: CASSLGGRGAYEQYF. The CDR3 DNA reads as TGTGCCAGCAGCCTCGGCGGCAGGGGCGCCTACGAGCAGTACTTC.

This chain connects TRBV19 to TRBJ1-3; D is unclear. Germline assignment: CDR1 LNHDA and CDR2 SQIVND (reference sequence). V lost 4 bases to trimming and J lost 3 bases, with 19 bases between them. The CDR3 extends over 17 amino acids. The chain's CDR3 is CASSSREDGGVGNTIYF. CDR3 nucleotide sequence: TGTGCCAGTAGTAGCCGAGAGGACGGTGGCGTTGGAAACACCATATATTTT. Full variable domain (missing parts from reference TRBV19 and TRBJ1-3): DGGITQSPKYLFRKEGQNVTLSCEQNLNHDAMYWYRQDPGQGLRLIYYSQIVNDFQKGDIAEGYSVSREKKESFPLTVTSAQKNPTAFYLCASSSREDGGVGNTIYFGEGSWLTVV.

The rearrangement joins TRBV2 to TRBJ2-1; the D gene is possibly TRBD2 (6 bases). Germline V gene sequence: CDR1 SNHLY, CDR2 FYNNEI. Trimming cost V 8 bases and J 8 bases, with 22 bases left between them. The CDR3 is made up of 15 amino acids. CDR3 sequence reads: CASAMTSEGQDEQFF. The DNA for the CDR3 is TGTGCCAGCGCAATGACGTCGGAGGGCCAGGATGAGCAGTTCTTC.

V and J are TRBV19 and TRBJ2-5, with D uncertain. Germline V gene data show CDR1 as LNHDA and CDR2 as SQIVND (reference sequence). The CDR3 covers 13 residues. The V gene lost 5 bases and the J gene lost 6 bases, with 13 bases spanning the gap. The CDR3 here is CASSSRTTQTQYF. The DNA of the CDR3 is TGTGCCAGTAGTTCCCGGACGACACAGACCCAGTACTTC. Complete variable domain (other parts from reference TRBV19 and TRBJ2-5): DGGITQSPKYLFRKEGQNVTLSCEQNLNHDAMYWYRQDPGQGLRLIYYSQIVNDFQKGDIAEGYSVSREKKESFPLTVTSAQKNPTAFYLCASSSRTTQTQYFGPGTRLLVL.

This clone has ten or more counts. The chain uses TRBV4-2 and TRBJ2-7; the D gene could be TRBD1 or TRBD2 (5 bases each). The V end lost 1 base, the J end lost 2 bases, and 9 bases lay between the germline ends. CDR1 is LGHNA, CDR2 YNFKEQ, per germline. The CDR3 totals 14 residues. The CDR3 here is CASSQGDEAYEQYF. The CDR3 DNA sequence: TGTGCCAGCAGCCAAGGGGACGAAGCCTACGAGCAGTACTTC.

V is TRBV7-9 and J is TRBJ2-7, with 13 bases lining up with TRBD2. The CDR3 consists of 17 residues. V lost 7 bases and J lost 4; bases outside the gene matches: 13. Germline V CDR1 and CDR2: SEHNR, FQNEAQ (reference sequence). The DNA for the CDR3 is TGTGCCAGCACTACAGGGGCCGGACTAGCGGGAGCTTACGAGCAGTACTTC. Translated: CASTTGAGLAGAYEQYF. Using reference TRBV7-9 and TRBJ2-7 for the parts outside the CDR3, the full variable domain is DTGVSQNPRHKITKRGQNVTFRCDPISEHNRLYWYRQTLGQGPEFLTYFQNEAQLEKSRLLSDRFSAERPKGSFSTLEIQRTEQGDSAMYLCASTTGAGLAGAYEQYFGPGTRLTVT.

The rearrangement uses TRBV27 and TRBJ1-5; 10 nucleotides line up with TRBD1. The J segment lost 6 bases and the V segment lost 2 bases, leaving 1 base of the junction unmatched. Germline V lookup: CDR1 MNHEY, CDR2 SMNVEV (reference sequence). The CDR3 covers 14 residues. CDR3 nucleotide sequence: TGTGCCAGCAGTTTAGGACAGGGGGGTCAGCCCCAGCATTTT. Protein sequence: CASSLGQGGQPQHF.

This clone has a handful of counts. This sequence joins TRBV28 and TRBJ2-2, with TRBD1 as a possible D gene (5 bases). CDR1 and CDR2 (germline): MDHEN, SYDVKM. The CDR3 sequence is 13 residues long. Deletions cut 6 bases from V and 4 bases from J, with 9 bases between. The CDR3 here is CASRGRPTGELFF. In nucleotides, the CDR3 is TGTGCCAGCAGGGGGCGGCCCACCGGGGAGCTGTTTTTT. The variable domain in full, with the rest retrieved from reference TRBV28 and TRBJ2-2, is DVKVTQSSRYLVKRTGEKVFLECVQDMDHENMFWYRQDPGLGLRLIYFSYDVKMKEKGDIPEGYSVSREKKERFSLILESASTNQTSMYLCASRGRPTGELFFGEGSRLTVL.

This clone was counted ten times or more. The chain combines TRBV28 with TRBJ2-6; D is perhaps TRBD1 (5 bases). Trimming took 5 bases from V and 0 from J, leaving 11 bases between them. Germline lookup yields CDR1 MDHEN and CDR2 SYDVKM. CDR3 length equals 16 residues. The CDR3: CASSVLQDSGANVLTF. The CDR3 nucleotides read TGTGCCAGCAGTGTTTTACAGGACTCTGGGGCCAACGTCCTGACTTTC.

V and J are TRBV14 and TRBJ2-3, with a tentative D call TRBD2 (6 bases). Germline V gene data show CDR1 as SGHDN and CDR2 as FVKESK. CDR3 length: 13 residues. Between the trimmed V and J ends, which lost 4 bases and 4 bases, there was a span of 9 bases. CDR3 sequence: CASSRDWADTQYF. In DNA, the CDR3 is TGTGCCAGCAGCCGGGACTGGGCAGATACGCAGTATTTT.